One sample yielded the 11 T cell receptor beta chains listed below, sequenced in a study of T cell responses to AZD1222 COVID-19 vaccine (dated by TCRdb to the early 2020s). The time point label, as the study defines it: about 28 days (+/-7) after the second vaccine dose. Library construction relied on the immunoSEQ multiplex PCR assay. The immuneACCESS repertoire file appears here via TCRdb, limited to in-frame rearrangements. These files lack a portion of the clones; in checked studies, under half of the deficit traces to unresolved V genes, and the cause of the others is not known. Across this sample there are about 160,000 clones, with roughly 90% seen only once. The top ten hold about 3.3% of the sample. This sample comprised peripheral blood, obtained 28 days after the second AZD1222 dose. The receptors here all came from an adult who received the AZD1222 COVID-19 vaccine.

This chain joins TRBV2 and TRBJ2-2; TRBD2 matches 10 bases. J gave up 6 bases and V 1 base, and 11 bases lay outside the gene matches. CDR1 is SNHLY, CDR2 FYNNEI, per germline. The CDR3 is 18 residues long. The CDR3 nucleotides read TGTGCCAGCAGTGAAGGTTTAGCGGGAGGCCAGAGTCCCGGGGAGCTGTTTTTT. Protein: CASSEGLAGGQSPGELFF.

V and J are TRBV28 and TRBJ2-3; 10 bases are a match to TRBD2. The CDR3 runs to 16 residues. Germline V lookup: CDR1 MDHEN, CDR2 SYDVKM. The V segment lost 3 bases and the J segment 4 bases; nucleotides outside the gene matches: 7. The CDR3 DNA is TGTGCCAGCAGTTTTTCTAGCGGGAGACAGCCAGATACGCAGTATTTT. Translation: CASSFSSGRQPDTQYF.

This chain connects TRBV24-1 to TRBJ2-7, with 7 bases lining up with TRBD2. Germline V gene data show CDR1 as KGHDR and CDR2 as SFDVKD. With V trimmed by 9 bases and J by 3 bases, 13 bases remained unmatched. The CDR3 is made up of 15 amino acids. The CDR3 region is CATLVGGRLGYEQYF. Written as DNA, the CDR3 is TGTGCCACCCTCGTGGGAGGGAGATTGGGCTACGAGCAGTACTTC.

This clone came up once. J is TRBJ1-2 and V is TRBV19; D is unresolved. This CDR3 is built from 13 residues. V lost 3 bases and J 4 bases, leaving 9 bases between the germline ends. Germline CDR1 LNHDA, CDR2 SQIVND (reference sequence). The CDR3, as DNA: TGTGCCAGTAGTATGTCCCCAGTCTATGGCTACACCTTC. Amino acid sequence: CASSMSPVYGYTF.

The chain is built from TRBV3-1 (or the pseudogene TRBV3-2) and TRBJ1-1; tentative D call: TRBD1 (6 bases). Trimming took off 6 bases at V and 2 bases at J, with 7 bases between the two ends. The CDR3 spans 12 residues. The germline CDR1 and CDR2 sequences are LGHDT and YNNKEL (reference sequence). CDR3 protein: CASRQGNTEAFF. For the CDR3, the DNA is TGTGCCAGCAGACAGGGAAACACTGAAGCTTTCTTT.

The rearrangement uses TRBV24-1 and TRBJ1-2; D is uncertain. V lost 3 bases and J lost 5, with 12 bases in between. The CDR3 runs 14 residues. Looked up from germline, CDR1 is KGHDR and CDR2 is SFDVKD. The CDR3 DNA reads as TGTGCCACCAGTGATAGTCAGGTTGGGTATGGCTACACCTTC. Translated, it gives CATSDSQVGYGYTF.

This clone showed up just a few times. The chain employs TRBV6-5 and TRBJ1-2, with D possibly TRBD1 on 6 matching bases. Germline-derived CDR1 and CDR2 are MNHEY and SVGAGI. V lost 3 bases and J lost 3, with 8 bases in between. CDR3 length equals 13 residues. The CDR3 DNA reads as TGTGCCAGCAGTTATAGACAGGACTATGGCTACACCTTC. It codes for CASSYRQDYGYTF.

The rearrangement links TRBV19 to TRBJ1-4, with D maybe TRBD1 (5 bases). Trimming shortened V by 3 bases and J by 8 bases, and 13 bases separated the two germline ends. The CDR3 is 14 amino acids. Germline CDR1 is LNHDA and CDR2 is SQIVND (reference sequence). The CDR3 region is CASSMEGKEEKLFF. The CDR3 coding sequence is TGTGCCAGTAGTATGGAGGGGAAGGAAGAAAAACTGTTTTTT.

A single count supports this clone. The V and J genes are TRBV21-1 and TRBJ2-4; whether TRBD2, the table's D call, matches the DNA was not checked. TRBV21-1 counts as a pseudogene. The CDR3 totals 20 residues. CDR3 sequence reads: CASSEMGGTSGELAKNIQYF. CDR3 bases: TGTGCCAGCAGCGAAATGGGAGGGACTAGCGGGGAACTAGCCAAAAACATTCAGTACTTC.

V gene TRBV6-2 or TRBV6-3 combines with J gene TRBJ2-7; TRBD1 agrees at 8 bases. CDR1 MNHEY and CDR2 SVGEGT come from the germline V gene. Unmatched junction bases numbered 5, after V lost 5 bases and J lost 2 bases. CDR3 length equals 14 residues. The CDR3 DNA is TGTGCCAGCAGTAAACCGGGACAGGCCTACGAGCAGTACTTC. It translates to CASSKPGQAYEQYF.

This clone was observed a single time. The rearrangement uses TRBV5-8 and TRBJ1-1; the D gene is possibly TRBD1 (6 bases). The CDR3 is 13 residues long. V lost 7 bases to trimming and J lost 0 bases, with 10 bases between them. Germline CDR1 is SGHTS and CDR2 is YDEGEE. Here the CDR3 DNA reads TGTGCCAGCTACAGGGTGGTGAACACTGAAGCTTTCTTT. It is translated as CASYRVVNTEAFF.